This T cell receptor (beta chain) derives from a study of OX40 agonist ivuxolimab in advanced cancers. The wider study: Three dose-escalation patients had partial responses: one with hepatocellular carcinoma and two with cutaneous melanoma.

Study-wide findings and caveats: Some nonresponders additionally presented with little normalized T-cell clonal expansion.

Germline V CDR1 and CDR2: SGHTA, FQGNSA. The CDR3 runs 15 residues. The ends were cut back, 5 bases at V and 0 bases at J, with 8 bases in the middle. As for this clone: Its antigen is unknown.

Method: immunoSEQ multiplex PCR; TCRdb's copy keeps in-frame clones and lacks some. The sample consists of roughly 100,000 clones, roughly 80% of them appearing once. The source material was CD4+ or CD8+ T cells sorted from blood, sampled in a trial of the OX40 agonist ivuxolimab. This chain joins TRBV7-2 and TRBJ2-6; no reliable D call. The receptor's source is an adult with an advanced solid tumor such as melanoma, head and neck, liver or kidney cancer. The CDR3 region has the DNA TGTGCCAGCAGCCCCGGTAACTCTGGGGCCAACGTCCTGACTTTC. Protein sequence: CASSPGNSGANVLTF.